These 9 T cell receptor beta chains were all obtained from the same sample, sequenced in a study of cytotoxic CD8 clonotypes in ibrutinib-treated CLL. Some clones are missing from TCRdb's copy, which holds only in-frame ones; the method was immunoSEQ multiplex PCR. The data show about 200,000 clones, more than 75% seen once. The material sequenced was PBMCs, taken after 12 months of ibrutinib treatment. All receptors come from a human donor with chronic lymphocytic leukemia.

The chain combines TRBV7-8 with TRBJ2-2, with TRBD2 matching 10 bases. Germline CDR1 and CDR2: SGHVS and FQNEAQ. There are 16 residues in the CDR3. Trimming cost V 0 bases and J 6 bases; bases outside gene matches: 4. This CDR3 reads CASSLALLAGSGELFF. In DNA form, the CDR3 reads TGTGCCAGCAGCTTAGCTCTACTAGCGGGGTCCGGGGAGCTGTTTTTT.

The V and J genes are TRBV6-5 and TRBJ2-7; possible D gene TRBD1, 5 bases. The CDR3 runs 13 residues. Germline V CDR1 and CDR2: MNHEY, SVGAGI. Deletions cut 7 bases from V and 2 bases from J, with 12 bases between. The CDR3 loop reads CASTPGSTYEQYF. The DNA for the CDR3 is TGTGCCAGCACCCCAGGGTCGACCTACGAGCAGTACTTC.

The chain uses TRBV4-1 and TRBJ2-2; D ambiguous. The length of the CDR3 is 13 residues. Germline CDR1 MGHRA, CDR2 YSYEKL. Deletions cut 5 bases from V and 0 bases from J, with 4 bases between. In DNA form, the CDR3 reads TGCGCCAGCAGCTCTCCGAACACCGGGGAGCTGTTTTTT. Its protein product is CASSSPNTGELFF.

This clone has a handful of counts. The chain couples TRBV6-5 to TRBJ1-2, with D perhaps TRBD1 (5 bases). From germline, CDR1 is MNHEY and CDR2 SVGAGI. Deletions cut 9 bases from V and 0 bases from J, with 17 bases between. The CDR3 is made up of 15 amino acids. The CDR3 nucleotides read TGTGCCAGGGGAATTCCTCAGGGTACTAACTATGGCTACACCTTC. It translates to CARGIPQGTNYGYTF.

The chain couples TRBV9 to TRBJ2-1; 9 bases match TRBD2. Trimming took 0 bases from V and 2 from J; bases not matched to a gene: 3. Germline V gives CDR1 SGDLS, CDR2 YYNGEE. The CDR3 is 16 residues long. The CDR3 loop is CASSVEGGRAYNEQFF. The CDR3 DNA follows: TGTGCCAGCAGCGTAGAAGGCGGGAGGGCCTACAATGAGCAGTTCTTC.

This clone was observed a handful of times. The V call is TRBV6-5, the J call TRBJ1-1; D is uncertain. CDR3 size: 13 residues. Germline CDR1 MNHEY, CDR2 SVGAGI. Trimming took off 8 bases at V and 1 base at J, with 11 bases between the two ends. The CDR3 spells CASGGPSNTEAFF. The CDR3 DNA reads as TGTGCCAGCGGCGGGCCCTCGAACACTGAAGCTTTCTTT.

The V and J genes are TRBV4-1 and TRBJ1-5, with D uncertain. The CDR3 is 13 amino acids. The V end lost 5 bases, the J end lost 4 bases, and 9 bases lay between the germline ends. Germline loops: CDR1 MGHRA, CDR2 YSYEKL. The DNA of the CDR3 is TGCGCCAGCAGCACGGACCCAAATCAGCCCCAGCATTTT. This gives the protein CASSTDPNQPQHF.

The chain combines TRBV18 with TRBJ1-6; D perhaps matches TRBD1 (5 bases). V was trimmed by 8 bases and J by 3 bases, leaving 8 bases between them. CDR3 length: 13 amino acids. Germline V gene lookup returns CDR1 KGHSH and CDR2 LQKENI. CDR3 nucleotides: TGTGCCAGCACGGGGGGCTATAATTCACCCCTCCACTTT. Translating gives CASTGGYNSPLHF.

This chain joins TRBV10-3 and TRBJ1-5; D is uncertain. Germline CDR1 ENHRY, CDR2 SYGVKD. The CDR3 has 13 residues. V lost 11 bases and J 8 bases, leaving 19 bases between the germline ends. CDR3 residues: CAPPIGLGEPQHF. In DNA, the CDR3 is TGTGCCCCTCCCATAGGCCTGGGCGAGCCCCAGCATTTT.